This passage covers 21 T cell receptor beta chains from one sample sequenced in a study of shared clonotypes between healthy human individuals. Naive-designated CD8 cells lacked CD45RO, were positively enriched for CCR7, and omitted terminally differentiated effector memory CD45RA+ cells. Clones were sequenced by immunoSEQ multiplex PCR, and TCRdb holds only the in-frame ones, with some missing. This sample has about 2.2 million clones, with approximately 94% found just once. The sequenced sample was naive CD8+ T cells from PBMCs. Receptors originate from a man aged 18-30 years in good health. Some clones in this sample may be carry-over from other donors' samples.

The chain recombines TRBV12-5 with TRBJ2-1; possibly TRBD2 for D (6 bases). V was shortened by 6 bases and J by 4 bases, with 13 bases between the two germline ends. Per germline, CDR1 LGHNT and CDR2 FRNRAP. The length of the CDR3 is 14 residues. CDR3 sequence (DNA): TGTGCTAGTGGCCCGGAGGGCTTGTACAATGAGCAGTTCTTC. The encoded protein is CASGPEGLYNEQFF.

In its sample, this clone was seen once. Different DNA sequences within this sample yield the same CDR3. The V gene is TRBV27, the J gene TRBJ2-7, with unresolved D. Germline assignment: CDR1 MNHEY and CDR2 SMNVEV (reference sequence). The ends were cut back, 0 bases at V and 3 bases at J, with 6 bases in the middle. CDR3 length: 13 amino acids. This CDR3 is CASSLSGSYEQYF. CDR3 bases: TGTGCCAGCAGTTTATCTGGCAGCTACGAGCAGTACTTC.

Concerning this clone: Other nucleotide sequences in the sample specify the same CDR3. V and J are TRBV9 and TRBJ2-7; TRBD1 agrees at 10 bases. The germline gives CDR1 SGDLS, CDR2 YYNGEE. The CDR3 contains 15 residues. The V and J ends lost 3 bases and 2 bases, in that order; junction bases with no gene match: 5. CDR3 sequence reads: CASSASGTGAYEQYF. CDR3 in DNA: TGTGCCAGCAGCGCGAGCGGGACAGGGGCCTACGAGCAGTACTTC.

CDR3 bases: TGTGCCAGCAGTCCCGGACGGAACAATCAGCCCCAGCATTTT. This encodes CASSPGRNNQPQHF. The V call is TRBV27, the J call TRBJ1-5; no clear D. Germline-derived CDR1 and CDR2 are MNHEY and SMNVEV (reference sequence). The CDR3 extends over 14 amino acids. V was pared by 5 bases and J by 3 bases, with 11 bases between.

The chain is built from TRBV15 and TRBJ2-7; 7 bases align to TRBD2. After removal of 4 bases from V and 2 bases from J, the junction contained 8 bases not matched to a gene. CDR1 and CDR2 (germline): LNHNV, YYDKDF (reference sequence). This CDR3 comprises 15 residues. CDR3 nucleotides: TGTGCCACCAGCAATACAATAGCGGGCCCCTACGAGCAGTACTTC. The encoded protein is CATSNTIAGPYEQYF.

The CDR3 region has the DNA TGCGCCAGCAGCTTGGCCTGGGACAGGGCTTACGAGCAGTACTTC. Amino acid sequence: CASSLAWDRAYEQYF. The chain employs TRBV5-1 and TRBJ2-7; TRBD1 agrees at 9 bases. Germline V gene data show CDR1 as SGHRS and CDR2 as YFSETQ. With V trimmed by 0 bases and J by 4 bases, 5 bases remained unmatched. CDR3 length equals 15 residues.

J is TRBJ2-1 and V is TRBV7-3; D gene unclear. CDR1 and CDR2 (germline): SGHTA, FQGTGA. Trimming removed 5 bases from V and 4 bases from J, with 6 bases in between. This CDR3 has 12 amino acids. CDR3 DNA: TGTGCCAGCAGCCAGAATTACAATGAGCAGTTCTTC. It translates to CASSQNYNEQFF. Variable domain in full (rest from reference TRBV7-3 and TRBJ2-1): GAGVSQTPSNKVTEKGKYVELRCDPISGHTALYWYRQSLGQGPEFLIYFQGTGAADDSGLPNDRFFAVRPEGSVSTLKIQRTERGDSAVYLCASSQNYNEQFFGPGTRLTVL.

The chain couples TRBV4-3 to TRBJ2-3, with 9 bases lining up with TRBD2. The V segment lost 4 bases and the J segment 2 bases; nucleotides outside the gene matches: 7. CDR3 length: 16 amino acids. The germline CDR1 and CDR2 sequences are LGHNA and YSLEER. The CDR3 region is CASSRVAGENTDTQYF. The CDR3 DNA follows: TGCGCCAGCAGCCGAGTAGCGGGAGAGAACACAGATACGCAGTATTTT.

The chain employs TRBV4-1 and TRBJ2-2, with D unclear. V was shortened by 6 bases and J by 8 bases, with 7 bases between the two germline ends. The CDR3 covers 11 residues. The germline gives CDR1 MGHRA, CDR2 YSYEKL. CDR3 nucleotide sequence: TGCGCCAGCAGGGGTGGGGGGGAGCTGTTTTTT. The encoded protein is CASRGGGELFF.

The CDR3 spells CASSEGGLKYEQYF. CDR3 bases: TGTGCCAGCAGTGAAGGGGGACTAAAGTACGAGCAGTACTTC. This chain links TRBV6-1 with TRBJ2-7; the match to TRBD2 covers 7 bases. Trimming cost V 1 base and J 4 bases; bases outside gene matches: 4. Germline CDR1 MNHNS, CDR2 SASEGT. The CDR3 totals 14 residues.

This clone was picked up a small number of times. This chain joins TRBV5-4 and TRBJ1-5, with TRBD1 identical over 8 bases. Per the germline V gene, CDR1 is SGHNT and CDR2 is YYREEE (reference sequence). V lost 4 bases and J lost 6; bases outside the gene matches: 3. The length of the CDR3 is 13 residues. The DNA of the CDR3 is TGTGCCAGCAGCCAGGACAGGGTTCAGCCCCAGCATTTT. Its translation: CASSQDRVQPQHF. Full variable domain (remainder filled in from reference TRBV5-4 and TRBJ1-5): ETGVTQSPTHLIKTRGQQVTLRCSSQSGHNTVSWYQQALGQGPQFIFQYYREEENGRGNFPPRFSGLQFPNYSSELNVNALELDDSALYLCASSQDRVQPQHFGDGTRLSIL.

The V and J genes are TRBV19 and TRBJ2-1, with D possibly matching TRBD2 (5 bases). Trimming cost V 2 bases and J 0 bases, with 11 bases left between them. The CDR3 is made up of 16 amino acids. Looked up from germline, CDR1 is LNHDA and CDR2 is SQIVND (reference sequence). CDR3 residues: CASSITSRDSYNEQFF. CDR3 DNA sequence: TGTGCCAGTAGTATAACCTCGAGGGACTCCTACAATGAGCAGTTCTTC. Variable domain in full (rest from reference TRBV19 and TRBJ2-1): DGGITQSPKYLFRKEGQNVTLSCEQNLNHDAMYWYRQDPGQGLRLIYYSQIVNDFQKGDIAEGYSVSREKKESFPLTVTSAQKNPTAFYLCASSITSRDSYNEQFFGPGTRLTVL.

In DNA, the CDR3 is TGTGCCAGCAGTGGGACTAGCGGACACTACGAGCAGTACTTC. Amino acids: CASSGTSGHYEQYF. The rearrangement links TRBV25-1 to TRBJ2-7; TRBD2 matches 10 bases. The CDR3 length is 14 residues. With V trimmed by 4 bases and J by 3 bases, 3 bases remained unmatched. Germline values: CDR1 MGHDK, CDR2 SYGVNS.

The chain links TRBV30 to TRBJ2-5; 7 nucleotides agree with TRBD2. With 1 base clipped from V and 5 bases from J, the junction kept 10 bases outside the gene matches. CDR3 size: 15 residues. Germline CDR1 GTSNPN, CDR2 SVGIG (reference sequence). CDR3 coding DNA: TGTGCCTGGAGTGGCGGGAGCGGATTCTGGGAGACCCAGTACTTC. Residues: CAWSGGSGFWETQYF.

V and J are TRBV7-9 and TRBJ2-3; 7 nucleotides match TRBD1. The CDR3 is 14 amino acids. Germline trimming cut 4 bases from V and 6 bases from J; bases unmatched to any gene: 7. The germline V gene has CDR1 SEHNR and CDR2 FQNEAQ (reference sequence). The CDR3 DNA reads TGTGCCAGCAGCTCGACAGGGTCTTGGGATACGCAGTATTTT. Protein: CASSSTGSWDTQYF.

As concerns this clone: The sample carries other DNA sequences with the same CDR3. The chain combines TRBV6-5 with TRBJ2-7; D assignment may be TRBD1 or TRBD2 (5 bases each). Germline V gives CDR1 MNHEY, CDR2 SVGAGI. The CDR3 totals 13 residues. V lost 6 bases, J lost 3 bases, and 12 bases lay in between. The CDR3 bases are TGTGCCAGCAGCCCGGGACCTTACTACGAGCAGTACTTC. It is translated as CASSPGPYYEQYF.

Details on this clone: The same CDR3 can be traced to other DNA sequences in this sample. The chain employs TRBV27 and TRBJ1-1; 8 bases are shared with TRBD1. The length of the CDR3 is 14 residues. In germline, CDR1 is MNHEY, CDR2 SMNVEV (reference sequence). V was pared by 5 bases and J by 3 bases, with 5 bases of the junction left unmatched. In nucleotides, the CDR3 is TGTGCCAGCAGTCCCACAGGGGGAGACACTGAAGCTTTCTTT. As protein: CASSPTGGDTEAFF.

The J gene is TRBJ2-1, the V gene TRBV7-3; D might be TRBD1 (5 bases). V was clipped by 1 base and J by 9 bases, with 13 bases between them. CDR1 is SGHTA and CDR2 is FQGTGA in the germline V gene. CDR3 length: 14 residues. The CDR3 reads CASSLMPGFGEQFF. For the CDR3, the DNA is TGTGCCAGCAGCTTAATGCCAGGGTTCGGTGAGCAGTTCTTC. The whole variable domain, filled in from reference TRBV7-3 and TRBJ2-1, reads GAGVSQTPSNKVTEKGKYVELRCDPISGHTALYWYRQSLGQGPEFLIYFQGTGAADDSGLPNDRFFAVRPEGSVSTLKIQRTERGDSAVYLCASSLMPGFGEQFFGPGTRLTVL.

The rearrangement uses TRBV9 and TRBJ2-1; 9 bases line up with TRBD2. The germline V gene encodes CDR1 SGDLS and CDR2 YYNGEE. The CDR3 is made up of 16 amino acids. The J segment lost 9 bases and the V segment lost 4 bases, leaving 14 bases of the junction unmatched. The CDR3 DNA reads as TGTGCCAGCAGCCCCCACAGGGACGCGGGAGGGCTTGAGCAGTTCTTC. Its translation is CASSPHRDAGGLEQFF.

V gene TRBV28 combines with J gene TRBJ1-5, with TRBD1 matching 10 bases. CDR1 is MDHEN and CDR2 is SYDVKM in the germline V gene. This CDR3 comprises 16 residues. J lost 3 bases, V lost 4 bases, and 6 bases had no gene match. CDR3 residues: CASSSPGQGSNQPQHF. In DNA, the CDR3 is TGTGCCAGCAGTTCACCGGGACAGGGGTCCAATCAGCCCCAGCATTTT.

This clone is a singleton in its sample. This rearrangement joins TRBV7-9 to TRBJ2-3, with D possibly TRBD1 on 5 matching bases. The CDR3 contains 18 residues. Germline CDR1 is SEHNR and CDR2 is FQNEAQ (reference sequence). Trimming took off 5 bases at V and 4 bases at J, with 25 bases between the two ends. CDR3 sequence: CASSVLQYQGFEADTQYF. Written as DNA, the CDR3 is TGTGCCAGCAGCGTATTACAGTATCAGGGATTCGAGGCAGATACGCAGTATTTT.